This TCR beta chain stems from a study of low-dose radiotherapy and immunotherapy resistance in tumors. The germline V gene has CDR1 LNHDA and CDR2 SQIVND (reference sequence). V gave up 3 bases and J gave up 5 bases, with 14 bases separating them. The length of the CDR3 is 15 residues. Described time point: before trial treatment. TRAV- and TRBV-specific primers, spanning alpha and beta chains, primed first-strand cDNA. It was with a constant-region primer and a V-primer adapter that TCRs were amplified over approximately 20 PCR cycles. MiXCR was run by TCRdb on the reads, yielding one entry per CDR3 protein. This sample yields 70,000 to 95,000 distinct CDR3 sequences, of which about a sixth are seen a single time; roughly 2.8% belongs to the top ten.

The V and J genes are TRBV19 and TRBJ2-1; D is unresolved. This specimen consisted of PBMCs, obtained before treatment. This TCR came from a male donor with prostate cancer. The CDR3 spells CASSILSASNNEQFF. CDR3 DNA: TGTGCCAGTAGTATTTTGAGCGCCTCGAACAATGAGCAGTTCTTC.